The present TCR beta chain was sequenced within a study of T cell repertoires in cytomegalovirus infection. Study at large: CMV infection and matching HLA type were both indicated by public TCR beta signatures.

This CDR3 is built from 14 residues. V lost 6 bases, J lost 8 bases, and 7 bases stayed unmatched. This clonotype showed up many times. Its antigen is unidentified. Whole-study findings and limits: Cumulative public TCR beta family frequency identified carriers of CMV plus the relevant HLA. Clonotypes of TCR beta that were HLA-C-restricted and CMV-specific dominated the ex vivo response.

Via MiXCR, TCRdb re-called the reads, giving one row per CDR3 protein. The sample carries approximately 190,000 distinct CDR3 sequences, roughly 9% recorded once. The receptor was derived from a human donor in good health (CMV status not recorded). Some clones in this sample may be carry-over from other donors' samples. This chain joins TRBV12-3 or TRBV12-4 and TRBJ1-2, with 12 bases that match TRBD1. The specimen sequenced was PBMCs. CDR3 in DNA: TGTGCCAGCAGACGGGGACAGGGGGCGCAGGGCTACACCTTC. This sequence encodes CASRRGQGAQGYTF.